The rows below give T cell receptor beta chains drawn from one sample of a study of graft-versus-host responses after intestinal transplantation. The antigens for these receptors are not known. TCRdb keeps only in-frame clones here, not all; method: immunoSEQ multiplex PCR. The sample gives roughly 89,000 clones, roughly 90% of which show up once; around 0.17% is in the top ten. The starting material was unstimulated CD4+ T cells sorted from spleen or lymph node cells, obtained before intestinal transplant. Receptors originate from a human donor who received an intestinal transplant. Each CDR3 is given with its conserved first and last residue.

>TRBJ2-5|TRBV18
CASSPAGGETQYF
>TRBJ2-1|TRBV19
CATGAGGPGNEQFF
>TRBJ2-7|TRBV10-3
CAISDIAGGYEQYF
>TRBJ2-7|TRBV6-1
CASSEGTGGEQYF
>TRBJ1-1|TRBV9
CASSVGYGGGQWTEAFF
>TRBJ1-5|TRBV29-1
CSVGTAQGNQPQHF
>TRBJ2-7|TRBV2
CATGTNLYEQYF
>TRBJ2-7|TRBV20-1
CKGGGGGEQYF
>TRBJ1-5|TRBV6-5
CASSHGAYSNQPQHF
>TRBJ2-3|TRBV9
CASSVFTGGPDTQYF
>TRBJ2-1|TRBV2
CASSGGLNNEQFF
>TRBJ2-4|TRBV21-1
CASSREITGYLAKNIQYF
>TRBJ2-7|TRBV7-9
CASSSRDRGRYEQYF
>TRBJ2-7|TRBV30
CAWSVSRGSYEQYF
>TRBJ1-3|TRBV13
CASSPKGLGDTIYF
>TRBJ1-6|TRBV4-3
CASSQEYIQGVSSYNSPLHF
>TRBJ2-7|TRBV6-1
CASRAGISYEQYF
>TRBJ2-2|TRBV9
CASSVQRGTGELFF
>TRBJ1-5|TRBV30
CAWSDRGNQPQHF
>TRBJ2-3|TRBV28
CASSFGQGGTDTQYF
>TRBJ2-2|TRBV30
CAWSVLSGGGAGELFF
>TRBJ1-1|TRBV4-3
CASSQAVFWGTSNTEAFF
>TRBJ2-3|TRBV15
CATSPPQGRTDTQYF
>TRBJ2-3|TRBV10-2
CASSPTTGTTPTDTQYF
>TRBJ2-1|TRBV30
CAWSSRGYNEQFF
>TRBJ1-2|TRBV7-9
CASSLPDGYTF
>TRBJ2-1|TRBV6-6
CASSPGLALYNEQFF
>TRBJ2-3|TRBV9
CASSVGRSGYTDTQYF
>TRBJ2-7|TRBV6-5
CASSAAGQGREQYF
>TRBJ2-7|TRBV9
CASSVDIGTEPYEQYF
>TRBJ1-2|TRBV19
CASSITGGSEGGYTF
>TRBJ1-3|TRBV7-9
CASTAQGIVGNTIYF
>TRBJ2-5|TRBV4-1
CASSQRPTGTGYIETQYF
>TRBJ2-1|TRBV30
CAWRGERVAASSYNEQFF
>TRBJ1-5|TRBV16
CASANIQGTNQPQHF
>TRBJ2-1|TRBV19
CASSSGTGVGNEQFF
>TRBJ2-7|TRBV5-1
CASRTGTNSYEQYF
>TRBJ2-7|TRBV5-6
CASSLVESYEQYF
>TRBJ1-2|TRBV28
CASRTVNDGYTF
>TRBJ1-1|TRBV30
CAWSPPAEAFF
>TRBJ1-4|TRBV28
CASSFVLGGNEKLFF
>TRBJ1-5|TRBV12-5
CASGLVIGFTGGQPQHF
>TRBJ2-3|TRBV7-8
CASTPRLRGITDTQYF
>TRBJ2-4|TRBV4-1
CASSQEDSTTSGPLGGIQYF
>TRBJ1-2|TRBV6-5
CATQRDSNYGYTF
>TRBJ2-7|TRBV19
CASSAGTGATYEQYF
>TRBJ2-3|TRBV30
CAWSAGTGDTQYF
>TRBJ2-3|TRBV7-2
CASSLLGRAGTSSTDTQYF
>TRBJ2-7|TRBV6-5
CASSYSTLAYAYEQYF